This T cell receptor (beta chain) appears in the sequencing data of a study of graft-versus-host responses after intestinal transplantation. Libraries were prepared by immunoSEQ multiplex PCR; TCRdb keeps only in-frame clonotypes and omits some of them. This repertoire shows roughly 100,000 clones, roughly 90% found once; its top ten account for around 0.07%. The V segment lost 4 bases and the J segment 8 bases; nucleotides outside the gene matches: 9. CDR3 size: 16 residues. Germline values: CDR1 SGDLS, CDR2 YYNGEE. Notes on this clone: No antigen is known for it.

The study, taken as a whole, reports: Early post-transplant declines in HvG were associated with peak levels of circulating GvH clones.

V gene TRBV9 combines with J gene TRBJ2-1; 13 nucleotides line up with TRBD2. This TCR came from a human donor who was the organ donor for an intestinal transplant. The sequenced sample was unstimulated CD8+ T cells sorted from spleen or lymph node cells, obtained before transplant. The DNA for the CDR3 is TGTGCCAGCAGCCCCGGGACTAGCGGGATAATCGATGAGCAGTTCTTC. Residues: CASSPGTSGIIDEQFF.